A single sample is the source of the 31 T cell receptor beta chains below, sequenced in a study of T cell changes during pregnancy in multiple sclerosis. TCRdb's table, derived via immunoSEQ multiplex PCR, lists solely in-frame clones and lacks some. The sample records about 40,000 clones, roughly 92% being singletons. The sequencing here drew on CD4+ T cells from peripheral blood mononuclear cells, taken before pregnancy. These TCRs come from a female donor with multiple sclerosis, enrolled in a pregnancy study.

The chain is built from TRBV7-2 and TRBJ2-1; D ambiguous. CDR1 SGHTA and CDR2 FQGNSA come from the germline V gene. Trimming shortened V by 1 base and J by 8 bases, and 9 bases separated the two germline ends. This CDR3 comprises 13 residues. The CDR3 DNA reads TGTGCCAGCAGCTTAGGGTCGGTCTATGAGCAGTTCTTC. This sequence encodes CASSLGSVYEQFF.

V gene TRBV5-1 combines with J gene TRBJ2-2, with D tentatively TRBD1 (6 bases). V gave up 3 bases and J gave up 1 base, with 7 bases separating them. Germline V CDR1 and CDR2: SGHRS, YFSETQ. CDR3 size: 14 residues. CDR3 sequence reads: CASSSGQNTGELFF. The CDR3 nucleotides are TGCGCCAGCAGCTCGGGACAGAACACCGGGGAGCTGTTTTTT.

This chain links TRBV5-1 with TRBJ2-7, with TRBD1 identical over 7 bases. The ends lost 4 bases at V and 2 bases at J; junction bases unmatched: 3. The length of the CDR3 is 13 residues. Germline-derived CDR1 and CDR2 are SGHRS and YFSETQ. The CDR3 DNA sequence: TGCGCCAGCAGCCAGACAGGGCCCTACGAGCAGTACTTC. Translation: CASSQTGPYEQYF.

The rearrangement joins TRBV28 to TRBJ1-5, with 9 bases that match TRBD1. In germline, CDR1 is MDHEN, CDR2 SYDVKM. CDR3 size: 15 residues. The ends lost 6 bases at V and 6 bases at J; junction bases unmatched: 9. The CDR3 DNA follows: TGTGCCAGCAGCCCCCACAGGGGGCAGGGTCAGCCCCAGCATTTT. Translated: CASSPHRGQGQPQHF.

The chain employs TRBV6-5 and TRBJ2-1; D may be TRBD2 (5 bases). The CDR3 runs to 13 residues. Germline V gene lookup returns CDR1 MNHEY and CDR2 SVGAGI. Trimming removed 0 bases at V and 16 bases at J, with 16 bases between. The CDR3 spells CASSYSIGGLAFF. The CDR3 DNA reads as TGTGCCAGCAGTTACTCGATAGGCGGGTTGGCTTTCTTC.

The count of this clone is one. The chain recombines TRBV10-3 with TRBJ2-3; D possibly corresponds to TRBD2 (6 bases). The CDR3 spans 15 residues. Germline V gene data show CDR1 as ENHRY and CDR2 as SYGVKD. V lost 0 bases, J lost 6 bases, and 13 bases lay in between. The CDR3 region has the DNA TGTGCCATCAGTGAGTCTCCTCCACGGGAGGATACGCAGTATTTT. Its translation is CAISESPPREDTQYF.

The chain links TRBV5-8 to TRBJ2-3, with TRBD2 identical over 9 bases. The CDR3 length is 16 residues. J was trimmed by 2 bases and V by 7 bases; bases with no gene match: 11. Germline loops: CDR1 SGHTS, CDR2 YDEGEE. CDR3 coding DNA: TGTGCCAGCTCCGGTAGACTAGCGGATGACACAGATACGCAGTATTTT. Translated, it gives CASSGRLADDTDTQYF.

This clone came up a few times. The chain joins TRBV7-3 to TRBJ2-1, with 11 bases fitting TRBD2. CDR3 length equals 18 residues. Germline V gene data show CDR1 as SGHTA and CDR2 as FQGTGA. V shed 5 bases, J shed 5 bases, and the junction held 14 bases outside the gene matches. The CDR3 loop is CASSLRPRLAGLNNEQFF. CDR3 in DNA: TGTGCCAGCAGCCTCCGCCCCAGACTAGCGGGGCTGAACAATGAGCAGTTCTTC.

The rearrangement joins TRBV7-9 to TRBJ1-1, with TRBD1 as a possible D gene (5 bases). The CDR3 is 13 residues long. V lost 5 bases and J lost 4, with 11 bases in between. The germline CDR1 and CDR2 sequences are SEHNR and FQNEAQ (reference sequence). The CDR3 sequence is CASSPTQGTEAFF. The CDR3 nucleotides read TGTGCCAGCAGCCCCACTCAGGGCACTGAAGCTTTCTTT.

The CDR3 DNA sequence: TGTGCCAGCCGGGACAGGGGTGGAGGCACTGAAGCTTTCTTT. This translates into CASRDRGGGTEAFF. The V call is TRBV6-6, the J call TRBJ1-1; 10 bases are a match to TRBD1. The CDR3 runs 14 residues. V was pared by 8 bases and J by 4 bases, with 7 bases of the junction left unmatched. Germline assignment: CDR1 MNHNY and CDR2 SVGAGI (reference sequence).

The chain has TRBV5-1 and TRBJ2-3; 11 nucleotides agree with TRBD2. CDR3 length: 16 amino acids. CDR1 is SGHRS, CDR2 YFSETQ, per germline. V lost 2 bases and J lost 4; bases outside the gene matches: 6. The CDR3 is CASSFGLAGGADTQYF. In DNA, the CDR3 is TGCGCCAGCAGCTTCGGGCTAGCGGGAGGAGCAGATACGCAGTATTTT.

The chain is built from TRBV15 and TRBJ2-6, with D possibly being TRBD2 (5 bases). Germline V gene lookup returns CDR1 LNHNV and CDR2 YYDKDF (reference sequence). The CDR3 covers 16 residues. The ends were cut back, 4 bases at V and 5 bases at J, with 15 bases in the middle. The CDR3 spells CATSNRRVDWANVLTF. CDR3 DNA sequence: TGTGCCACCAGCAACCGCCGGGTGGACTGGGCCAACGTCCTGACTTTC.

This rearrangement joins TRBV7-9 to TRBJ1-2; tentative D call: TRBD1 (6 bases). V was clipped by 5 bases and J by 4 bases, with 23 bases between them. Per the germline V gene, CDR1 is SEHNR and CDR2 is FQNEAQ (reference sequence). The CDR3 extends over 17 amino acids. The chain's CDR3 is CASSPPVLGGRSYGYTF. The CDR3 DNA reads as TGTGCCAGCAGCCCGCCGGTTTTGGGGGGGCGCAGCTATGGCTACACCTTC.

The chain carries TRBV15 and TRBJ1-1; the D gene is possibly TRBD1 (5 bases). There are 17 residues in the CDR3. Germline V gene lookup returns CDR1 LNHNV and CDR2 YYDKDF (reference sequence). Between the trimmed V and J ends, which lost 3 bases and 1 base, there was a span of 18 bases. The CDR3 loop reads CATSSAIQGKGNTEAFF. DNA of the CDR3: TGTGCCACCAGCAGCGCCATTCAGGGAAAGGGGAACACTGAAGCTTTCTTT.

The chain uses TRBV6-1 and TRBJ2-7; TRBD1 matches at 9 bases. The CDR3 sequence is 14 residues long. V shed 7 bases and J 6 bases; nucleotides not matched to a gene: 10. Germline CDR1 is MNHNS and CDR2 is SASEGT. The CDR3 protein is CASIPGQGRGEQYF. The CDR3 nucleotides are TGTGCCAGCATCCCTGGACAGGGGCGAGGCGAGCAGTACTTC.

The chain recombines TRBV6-6 with TRBJ2-7; 11 nucleotides agree with TRBD2. The CDR3 sequence is 14 residues long. Germline CDR1 and CDR2: MNHNY and SVGAGI (reference sequence). V lost 5 bases and J lost 3; bases outside the gene matches: 3. CDR3 in DNA: TGTGCCAGCAGTGGACTAGCGGGTGACTACGAGCAGTACTTC. Amino acid sequence: CASSGLAGDYEQYF.

The sample holds one count of this clone. This rearrangement joins TRBV7-2 to TRBJ1-5, with 7 positions matching TRBD1. The CDR3 is 16 residues long. Per germline, CDR1 SGHTA and CDR2 FQGNSA. V dropped 5 bases and J dropped 3; count of bases not matched to a gene: 10. For the CDR3, the DNA is TGTGCCAGCAGCAGCAGGGGGAACAGTCTCAATCAGCCCCAGCATTTT. Translating gives CASSSRGNSLNQPQHF.

The V and J genes are TRBV30 and TRBJ1-3; perhaps TRBD1 as D (5 bases). CDR1 is GTSNPN and CDR2 is SVGIG in the germline V gene (reference sequence). The CDR3 contains 15 residues. Trimming left V 0 bases short and J 7 bases short, with 16 bases between. This CDR3 is CAWSVGRGSRNTIYF. Here the CDR3 DNA reads TGTGCCTGGAGTGTAGGGAGGGGAAGTAGGAACACCATATATTTT.

This chain joins TRBV19 and TRBJ2-5, with 8 bases matching TRBD1. Germline V gives CDR1 LNHDA, CDR2 SQIVND (reference sequence). The V segment lost 0 bases and the J segment 7 bases; nucleotides outside the gene matches: 7. This CDR3 contains 15 residues. In nucleotides, the CDR3 is TGTGCCAGTAGTATAGATTCCTCGACAGGGGCGACCCAGTACTTC. This gives the protein CASSIDSSTGATQYF.

The V and J genes are TRBV28 and TRBJ2-1, with a tentative D call TRBD1 (6 bases). The V gene lost 5 bases and the J gene lost 9 bases, with 20 bases spanning the gap. Looked up from germline, CDR1 is MDHEN and CDR2 is SYDVKM. The CDR3 totals 15 residues. The CDR3 bases are TGTGCCAGCAGTGAGAGACAGGAGCTATCGGGTGAGCAGTTCTTC. This translates into CASSERQELSGEQFF.

J is TRBJ2-7 and V is TRBV7-9; TRBD2 matches 8 bases. Germline V lookup: CDR1 SEHNR, CDR2 FQNEAQ (reference sequence). This CDR3 has 14 residues. V trimming: 5 bases; J trimming: 4 bases; junction bases outside the gene matches: 7. CDR3 coding DNA: TGTGCCAGCAGCCCAAGCGGGAGTGGGTACGAGCAGTACTTC. Translation gives CASSPSGSGYEQYF. Looking up the rest from reference TRBV7-9 and TRBJ2-7 gives the full variable domain: DTGVSQNPRHKITKRGQNVTFRCDPISEHNRLYWYRQTLGQGPEFLTYFQNEAQLEKSRLLSDRFSAERPKGSFSTLEIQRTEQGDSAMYLCASSPSGSGYEQYFGPGTRLTVT.

The chain couples TRBV7-8 to TRBJ1-1; no firm D call. The CDR3 is 15 residues long. The germline gives CDR1 SGHVS, CDR2 FQNEAQ. Trimming removed 5 bases at V and 6 bases at J, with 19 bases between. Here the CDR3 reads CASSPRGALISEAFF. CDR3 coding DNA: TGTGCCAGCAGCCCACGGGGAGCACTTATTTCTGAAGCTTTCTTT.

J is TRBJ2-7 and V is TRBV6-5; 7 bases align to TRBD1. The ends lost 4 bases at V and 7 bases at J; junction bases unmatched: 13. In germline, CDR1 is MNHEY, CDR2 SVGAGI. The CDR3 totals 15 residues. CDR3 sequence: CASSWQGDALGEQYF. The CDR3 DNA reads TGTGCCAGCAGTTGGCAGGGGGACGCATTGGGGGAGCAGTACTTC.

This chain links TRBV15 with TRBJ1-5; the D gene is possibly TRBD1 (6 bases). Germline V gene lookup returns CDR1 LNHNV and CDR2 YYDKDF (reference sequence). V lost 8 bases to trimming and J lost 4 bases, with 18 bases between them. This CDR3 has 15 residues. The CDR3 sequence is CATDQGGGENQPQHF. The CDR3 DNA sequence: TGTGCCACCGATCAAGGGGGGGGAGAAAATCAGCCCCAGCATTTT.

This clone occurred once. The chain employs TRBV6-6 and TRBJ1-1, with D possibly being TRBD1 (5 bases). CDR3 length equals 11 residues. Trimming took 7 bases from V and 7 from J, leaving 10 bases between them. Germline CDR1 and CDR2: MNHNY and SVGAGI (reference sequence). The CDR3 protein is CASNRQSEAFF. The CDR3 DNA is TGTGCCAGCAACAGGCAGAGTGAAGCTTTCTTT.

The rearrangement uses TRBV6-5 and TRBJ1-2; TRBD1 agrees at 12 bases. Germline CDR1 and CDR2: MNHEY and SVGAGI. The CDR3 sequence is 15 residues long. J gave up 7 bases and V 6 bases, and 9 bases lay outside the gene matches. This CDR3 reads CASSKAGQGAGGYTF. DNA of the CDR3: TGTGCCAGCAGCAAAGCGGGACAGGGGGCGGGTGGCTACACCTTC.

This clone is a singleton in its sample. The V call is TRBV29-1, the J call TRBJ2-5; 7 bases align to TRBD2. Germline CDR1 SQVTM, CDR2 ANQGSEA. V gave up 8 bases and J gave up 2 bases; unmatched junction bases: 14. The CDR3 extends over 15 amino acids. CDR3 sequence (DNA): TGCAGCCCTTCCGGGGGAGGGGAAGGGCAAGAGACCCAGTACTTC. Protein sequence: CSPSGGGEGQETQYF.

The chain recombines TRBV5-4 with TRBJ2-1; 8 nucleotides agree with TRBD2. CDR3 length: 17 amino acids. Germline CDR1 and CDR2: SGHNT and YYREEE (reference sequence). With V trimmed by 4 bases and J by 0 bases, 9 bases remained unmatched. DNA of the CDR3: TGTGCCAGCAGCCGCTTATTGACTAGCGTCTCCTACAATGAGCAGTTCTTC. Amino acid sequence: CASSRLLTSVSYNEQFF.

The CDR3 here is CSAGLAGIYNEQFF. CDR3 coding DNA: TGCAGCGCGGGACTAGCGGGAATCTACAATGAGCAGTTCTTC. The chain links TRBV29-1 to TRBJ2-1, with TRBD2 matching over 13 bases. Losses at the gene ends were 7 bases for V and 3 bases for J; bases not matched to a gene: 3. CDR3 size: 14 residues. Germline-derived CDR1 and CDR2 are SQVTM and ANQGSEA.

The rearrangement uses TRBV27 and TRBJ2-7; TRBD1 aligns across 7 bases. CDR1 is MNHEY, CDR2 SMNVEV, per germline (reference sequence). This CDR3 is built from 13 residues. V gave up 6 bases and J gave up 3 bases; unmatched junction bases: 5. The CDR3, as DNA: TGTGCCAGCAGAGGACAGGCTATCTACGAGCAGTACTTC. Translation: CASRGQAIYEQYF.

The chain joins TRBV6-5 to TRBJ1-2, with 9 bases lining up with TRBD1. There are 13 residues in the CDR3. The V gene's germline CDR1 is MNHEY and CDR2 SVGAGI. The junction had 4 bases not matched to a gene; V was cut back by 6 bases and J by 5 bases. Written as DNA, the CDR3 is TGTGCCAGCAGCCTACAGGGGGCGTATGGCTACACCTTC. Its translation is CASSLQGAYGYTF.